This TCR beta chain was retrieved from a study of shared clonotypes between healthy human individuals. Here immunoSEQ multiplex PCR was the method, and the copy in TCRdb shows in-frame clones only, minus some. Of under 600,000 clones in the sample, 70% to 80% were seen once. Germline-derived CDR1 and CDR2 are SGDLS and YYNGEE. The CDR3 contains 15 residues. V lost 4 bases and J 2 bases, leaving 14 bases between the germline ends. The V and J genes are TRBV9 and TRBJ2-3; D not resolved. The specimen sequenced was PBMCs. The sequence derives from a middle-aged woman in good health. Some clones in this sample may be carry-over from other donors' samples. As DNA, the CDR3 is TGTGCCAGCAGCCCCTTTGAGGCCCACACAGATACGCAGTATTTT. This encodes CASSPFEAHTDTQYF.